What follows are 27 T cell receptor beta chains derived from one specimen sequenced in a study of cytomegalovirus exposure and HLA in healthy donors. The PCR used 60 Vbeta and 13 Jbeta primers. Only in-frame clones appear in the TCRdb table, and some are missing; sequencing was by immunoSEQ multiplex PCR. Among 150,000 to 200,000 clones listed, 65% to 80% were seen once. The sequencing input was PBMCs. The receptors here all came from a man between 35 and 55 years old in good health and CMV-seronegative.

V gene TRBV5-3 combines with J gene TRBJ2-3; D is unresolved. TRBV5-3 has ORF status, its function being uncertain. CDR3 size: 13 residues. Trimming took off 4 bases at V and 1 base at J, with 7 bases between the two ends. Here the CDR3 DNA reads TGTGCCAGAAGCCATCCCCGCACAGATACGCAGTATTTT. Its protein is CARSHPRTDTQYF.

The rearrangement joins TRBV30 to TRBJ2-5, with a weak D call TRBD2 (6 bases). This CDR3 has 16 amino acids. Germline assignment: CDR1 GTSNPN and CDR2 SVGIG (reference sequence). The germline V and J ends were trimmed by 0 bases and 6 bases, with 20 bases remaining between them. The CDR3 DNA reads TGTGCCTGGAGTGTACCGGGAACCCACGGCGGGAAGACCCAGTACTTC. Its translation: CAWSVPGTHGGKTQYF. The complete variable domain, with remaining parts taken from reference TRBV30 and TRBJ2-5, reads SQTIHQWPATLVQPVGSPLSLECTVEGTSNPNLYWYRQAAGRGLQLLFYSVGIGQISSEVPQNLSASRPQDRQFILSSKKLLLSDSGFYLCAWSVPGTHGGKTQYFGPGTRLLVL.

The chain recombines TRBV7-9 with TRBJ2-5; 7 bases are shared with TRBD2. This CDR3 has 16 residues. The J segment lost 2 bases and the V segment lost 2 bases, leaving 8 bases of the junction unmatched. Germline V CDR1 and CDR2: SEHNR, FQNEAQ (reference sequence). Written as DNA, the CDR3 is TGTGCCAGCAGCTTATACCGGGGAGGGAGGCAAGAGACCCAGTACTTC. This encodes CASSLYRGGRQETQYF.

Worth noting for this clone: The junction shows a germline mismatch at one end, possibly a read error. V and J are TRBV4-3 and TRBJ2-1, with 14 bases aligning to TRBD2. Germline V gives CDR1 LGHNA, CDR2 YSLEER. The CDR3 loop spans 19 amino acids. The CDR3: CASSQAGLAGASSCNEQFF. The CDR3 region has the DNA TGCGCCAGCAGCCAAGCGGGACTAGCGGGAGCGAGCTCCTGCAATGAGCAGTTCTTC.

The chain has TRBV6-1 and TRBJ2-7; 12 positions match TRBD1. Trimming cost V 4 bases and J 6 bases; bases outside gene matches: 7. This CDR3 comprises 15 residues. Looked up from germline, CDR1 is MNHNS and CDR2 is SASEGT. CDR3 sequence (DNA): TGTGCCAGCAGTGCGGGGACAGGGGGCATTGGCGAGCAGTACTTC. Translated: CASSAGTGGIGEQYF.

The J gene is TRBJ2-7, the V gene TRBV5-1; 14 nucleotides align to TRBD2. The junction had 9 bases not matched to a gene; V was cut back by 4 bases and J by 3 bases. Looked up from germline, CDR1 is SGHRS and CDR2 is YFSETQ. This CDR3 is built from 17 residues. The DNA of the CDR3 is TGCGCCAGCAGCCCCGGGACTAGCGGGAGTCGGTACTACGAGCAGTACTTC. Protein product: CASSPGTSGSRYYEQYF. Full variable domain (rest looked up from reference TRBV5-1 and TRBJ2-7): KAGVTQTPRYLIKTRGQQVTLSCSPISGHRSVSWYQQTPGQGLQFLFEYFSETQRNKGNFPGRFSGRQFSNSRSEMNVSTLELGDSALYLCASSPGTSGSRYYEQYFGPGTRLTVT.

The CDR3, as DNA: TGTGCCAGCAGCTACGCTGGGGGGGCAGGTGGCTACACCTTC. Its translation is CASSYAGGAGGYTF. The chain employs TRBV11-2 and TRBJ1-2, with D perhaps matching TRBD1 (6 bases). The CDR3 has 14 amino acids. Germline-derived CDR1 and CDR2 are SGHAT and FQNNGV. Trimming left V 4 bases short and J 7 bases short, with 16 bases between.

This chain links TRBV5-1 with TRBJ2-7; 9 nucleotides match TRBD2. Trimming took 6 bases from V and 2 from J; bases not matched to a gene: 9. Looked up from germline, CDR1 is SGHRS and CDR2 is YFSETQ. The CDR3 is 15 amino acids. In DNA form, the CDR3 reads TGCGCCAGCAAGGTTGGGCTAGCGGGACCCTACGAGCAGTACTTC. This sequence encodes CASKVGLAGPYEQYF.

This chain joins TRBV27 and TRBJ2-5, with D uncertain. The last part of the DNA fits TRBJ2-7 better; the J call may be wrong. Germline CDR1 is MNHEY and CDR2 is SMNVEV (reference sequence). There are 11 residues in the CDR3. The CDR3 is CASRNFYEQYF. The CDR3, as DNA: TGTGCCAGCCGTAACTTCTACGAGCAGTACTTC.

DNA for the CDR3: TGCAGCGTTGTCTGGACAGGTCCCACAGATACGCAGTATTTT. Its protein product is CSVVWTGPTDTQYF. The chain combines TRBV29-1 with TRBJ2-3, with 7 nucleotides matching TRBD1. This CDR3 region has 14 residues. Germline loops: CDR1 SQVTM, CDR2 ANQGSEA. The ends lost 4 bases at V and 2 bases at J; junction bases unmatched: 6.

This chain uses TRBV18 with TRBJ1-3, with D unresolved. Trimming left V 5 bases short and J 0 bases short, with 14 bases between. The V gene's germline CDR1 is KGHSH and CDR2 LQKENI. CDR3 size: 16 residues. CDR3 nucleotides: TGTGCCAGCTCAGACGGCGCGGGGTTCTCTGGAAACACCATATATTTT. Amino acids: CASSDGAGFSGNTIYF.

The chain employs TRBV19 and TRBJ1-5; no firm D call. The germline V gene encodes CDR1 LNHDA and CDR2 SQIVND (reference sequence). This CDR3 comprises 14 residues. V lost 7 bases, J lost 1 base, and 11 bases lay in between. CDR3 sequence: CASISTRSNQPQHF. For the CDR3, the DNA is TGTGCCAGTATAAGCACCCGAAGCAATCAGCCCCAGCATTTT.

The sample holds a few counts of this clone. The chain couples TRBV28 to TRBJ2-2; no definite D call. Germline CDR1 MDHEN, CDR2 SYDVKM. Between the trimmed V and J ends, which lost 6 bases and 4 bases, there was a span of 9 bases. The CDR3 runs to 13 residues. The CDR3 reads CASRFRSTGELFF. The CDR3 DNA is TGTGCCAGCAGATTCAGATCCACCGGGGAGCTGTTTTTT. Complete variable domain (other parts from reference TRBV28 and TRBJ2-2): DVKVTQSSRYLVKRTGEKVFLECVQDMDHENMFWYRQDPGLGLRLIYFSYDVKMKEKGDIPEGYSVSREKKERFSLILESASTNQTSMYLCASRFRSTGELFFGEGSRLTVL.

Worth noting for this clone: One end of the junction fails to match germline, which may point to a read error. The rearrangement uses TRBV28 and TRBJ2-7; TRBD2 agrees at 8 bases. This CDR3 comprises 13 residues. Germline V CDR1 and CDR2: MDHEN, SYDVKM. The CDR3 loop is CANSSSGMGEQYF. The CDR3 DNA follows: TGTGCCAACAGTAGTAGCGGGATGGGCGAGCAGTACTTC.

The chain joins TRBV10-3 to TRBJ2-7; D possibly corresponds to TRBD1 (6 bases). Trimming took 3 bases from V and 6 from J, leaving 18 bases between them. Germline-derived CDR1 and CDR2 are ENHRY and SYGVKD. The CDR3 is made up of 15 amino acids. Here the CDR3 reads CAISDEQGLPSEQYF. The CDR3 coding sequence is TGTGCCATCAGTGATGAACAGGGATTGCCTTCCGAGCAGTACTTC.

The chain recombines TRBV5-4 with TRBJ2-3; TRBD2 agrees at 15 bases. With 4 bases clipped from V and 1 base from J, the junction kept 10 bases outside the gene matches. The V gene's germline CDR1 is SGHNT and CDR2 YYREEE (reference sequence). This CDR3 is 19 amino acids long. CDR3 sequence (DNA): TGTGCCAGCAGCCCCTTTGGACTAGCGGGAGGGCCTGGCACAGATACGCAGTATTTT. Amino acids: CASSPFGLAGGPGTDTQYF.

The rearrangement links TRBV7-8 to TRBJ2-2; 13 nucleotides line up with TRBD2. V shed 1 base, J shed 7 bases, and the junction held 3 bases outside the gene matches. Germline lookup yields CDR1 SGHVS and CDR2 FQNEAQ. The CDR3 covers 16 residues. DNA for the CDR3: TGTGCCAGCAGCTTAGGGACTAGCGGGAGAAACGGGGAGCTGTTTTTT. Translating it yields CASSLGTSGRNGELFF. The full variable domain, completed using reference TRBV7-8 and TRBJ2-2, is GAGVSQSPRYKVAKRGQDVALRCDPISGHVSLFWYQQALGQGPEFLTYFQNEAQLDKSGLPSDRFFAERPEGSVSTLKIQRTQQEDSAVYLCASSLGTSGRNGELFFGEGSRLTVL.

This chain links TRBV5-1 with TRBJ2-1; 10 nucleotides match TRBD2. CDR3 length: 18 amino acids. The ends lost 3 bases at V and 6 bases at J; junction bases unmatched: 15. CDR1 is SGHRS and CDR2 is YFSETQ in the germline V gene. CDR3 nucleotides: TGCGCCAGCAGCTCGCCACAGCATCCGGGACTAGCGATCAATGAGCAGTTCTTC. Translating gives CASSSPQHPGLAINEQFF. The variable domain in full, with the rest retrieved from reference TRBV5-1 and TRBJ2-1, is KAGVTQTPRYLIKTRGQQVTLSCSPISGHRSVSWYQQTPGQGLQFLFEYFSETQRNKGNFPGRFSGRQFSNSRSEMNVSTLELGDSALYLCASSSPQHPGLAINEQFFGPGTRLTVL.

The V gene is TRBV6-6, the J gene TRBJ1-4, with 10 bases matching TRBD1. CDR3 length: 14 amino acids. CDR1 MNHNY and CDR2 SVGAGI come from the germline V gene (reference sequence). The J segment lost 3 bases and the V segment lost 6 bases, leaving 1 base of the junction unmatched. CDR3 region: CASRDRGSNEKLFF. The CDR3 DNA follows: TGTGCCAGCAGGGACAGGGGGTCTAATGAAAAACTGTTTTTT.

CDR3 residues: CASSQDTSGNHNRYF. CDR3 DNA sequence: TGTGCCAGCAGCCAAGATACGAGCGGGAACCACAATCGGTACTTC. This chain uses TRBV7-9 with TRBJ2-5, with 7 bases aligning to TRBD2. This CDR3 has 15 amino acids. V was pared by 5 bases and J by 13 bases, with 19 bases of the junction left unmatched. Germline CDR1 SEHNR, CDR2 FQNEAQ (reference sequence).

The V call is TRBV27, the J call TRBJ2-7, with 8 bases aligning to TRBD2. CDR1 is MNHEY, CDR2 SMNVEV, per germline (reference sequence). Unmatched junction bases numbered 9, after V lost 6 bases and J lost 2 bases. The length of the CDR3 is 15 residues. CDR3 in DNA: TGTGCCAGCAGCCCAGAACTAGCGGACACCTACGAGCAGTACTTC. Its protein is CASSPELADTYEQYF.

On this clone: An end of the junction differs from the germline gene, which may be a read error. V is TRBV7-9 and J is TRBJ2-1; TRBD2 matches at 12 bases. The length of the CDR3 is 16 residues. CDR1 is SEHNR and CDR2 is FQNEAQ in the germline V gene (reference sequence). This CDR3 is CSSSMTSGSLRDEQFF. Here the CDR3 DNA reads TGTTCCAGCAGCATGACTAGCGGGAGCCTAAGAGATGAGCAGTTCTTC.

Only one count was recorded for this clone. V and J are TRBV11-3 and TRBJ2-1, with D maybe TRBD1 (5 bases). CDR1 is SGHNT, CDR2 YENEEA, per germline. This CDR3 is 17 amino acids long. Trimming shortened V by 4 bases and J by 0 bases, and 16 bases separated the two germline ends. The CDR3 reads CASSSDYRSSSYNEQFF. CDR3 bases: TGTGCCAGCAGCTCGGATTACAGGTCAAGCTCCTACAATGAGCAGTTCTTC.

The rearrangement uses TRBV9 and TRBJ2-7; unclear D gene. Germline CDR1 and CDR2: SGDLS and YYNGEE. CDR3 length: 15 amino acids. V was shortened by 1 base and J by 3 bases, with 14 bases between the two germline ends. The CDR3 loop is CASSVSQRGSYEQYF. The CDR3 bases are TGTGCCAGCAGCGTAAGTCAGCGTGGTAGCTACGAGCAGTACTTC.

This clone has a single count. The V gene is TRBV6-6, the J gene TRBJ1-5; D gene uncertain. The CDR3 totals 14 residues. The V gene lost 5 bases and the J gene lost 8 bases, with 16 bases spanning the gap. Germline loops: CDR1 MNHNY, CDR2 SVGAGI (reference sequence). For the CDR3, the DNA is TGTGCCAGCAGTAGATCGGGAGTACGAGAGCCCCAGCATTTT. Its translation: CASSRSGVREPQHF.

V usage is TRBV30 and J usage is TRBJ2-1, with 7 positions matching TRBD2. The CDR3 totals 14 residues. Germline V gene data show CDR1 as GTSNPN and CDR2 as SVGIG (reference sequence). Trimming at V came to 7 bases and at J to 0 bases, leaving 6 bases not matched to a gene. In nucleotides, the CDR3 is TGTGCCTACCTAGCGGCTTCCTCCTACAATGAGCAGTTCTTC. This codes for CAYLAASSYNEQFF.

CDR3 in DNA: TGTGCCAGCACCCCGGACTTTCAACTATCCTACGAGCAGTACTTC. Protein: CASTPDFQLSYEQYF. The J gene is TRBJ2-7, the V gene TRBV6-5, with D tentatively TRBD2 (5 bases). Germline V lookup: CDR1 MNHEY, CDR2 SVGAGI. The CDR3 sequence is 15 residues long. V was clipped by 7 bases and J by 1 base, with 17 bases between them.